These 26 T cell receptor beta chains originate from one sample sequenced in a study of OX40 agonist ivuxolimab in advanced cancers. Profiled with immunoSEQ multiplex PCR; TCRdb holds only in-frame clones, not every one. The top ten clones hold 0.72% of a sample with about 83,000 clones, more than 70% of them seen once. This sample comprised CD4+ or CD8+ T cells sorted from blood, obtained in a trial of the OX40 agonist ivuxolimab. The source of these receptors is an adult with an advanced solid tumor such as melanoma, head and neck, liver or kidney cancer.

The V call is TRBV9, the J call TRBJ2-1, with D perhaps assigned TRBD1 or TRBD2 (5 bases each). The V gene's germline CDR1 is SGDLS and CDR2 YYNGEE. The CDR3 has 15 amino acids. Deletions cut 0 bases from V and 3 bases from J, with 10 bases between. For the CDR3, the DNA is TGTGCCAGCAGCGTAGGAGGGACCGTCTACAATGAGCAGTTCTTC. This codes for CASSVGGTVYNEQFF.

The CDR3 nucleotides are TGTGCCAGGCTCGTATCCTACGAGCAGTACTTC. It specifies CARLVSYEQYF. The V call is TRBV6-1, the J call TRBJ2-7; D uncertain. The V end lost 9 bases, the J end lost 1 base, and 7 bases lay between the germline ends. Germline assignment: CDR1 MNHNS and CDR2 SASEGT. The CDR3 is 11 residues long.

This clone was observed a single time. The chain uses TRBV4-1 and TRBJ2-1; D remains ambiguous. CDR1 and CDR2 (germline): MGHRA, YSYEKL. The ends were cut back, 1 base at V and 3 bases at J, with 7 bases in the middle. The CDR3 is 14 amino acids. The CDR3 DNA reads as TGCGCCAGCAGCCAAGGGTCGAACTACAATGAGCAGTTCTTC. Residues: CASSQGSNYNEQFF.

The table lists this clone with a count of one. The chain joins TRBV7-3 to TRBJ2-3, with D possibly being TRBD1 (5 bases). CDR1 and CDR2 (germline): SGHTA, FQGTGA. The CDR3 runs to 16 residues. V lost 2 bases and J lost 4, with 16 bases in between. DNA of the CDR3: TGTGCCAGCAGCTTACAGCCTGGCCAGGGTGCAGATACGCAGTATTTT. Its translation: CASSLQPGQGADTQYF.

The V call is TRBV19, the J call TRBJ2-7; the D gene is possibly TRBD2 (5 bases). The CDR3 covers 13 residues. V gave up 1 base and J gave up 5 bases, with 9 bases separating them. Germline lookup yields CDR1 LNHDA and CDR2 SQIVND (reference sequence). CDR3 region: CASSIGAGDEQYF. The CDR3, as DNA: TGTGCCAGTAGTATAGGGGCCGGGGACGAGCAGTACTTC.

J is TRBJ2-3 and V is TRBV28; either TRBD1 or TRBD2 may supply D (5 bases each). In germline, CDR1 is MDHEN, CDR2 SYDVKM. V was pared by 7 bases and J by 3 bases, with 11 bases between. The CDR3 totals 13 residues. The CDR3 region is CASTPGLTDTQYF. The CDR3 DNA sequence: TGTGCCAGCACTCCGGGGCTAACAGATACGCAGTATTTT.

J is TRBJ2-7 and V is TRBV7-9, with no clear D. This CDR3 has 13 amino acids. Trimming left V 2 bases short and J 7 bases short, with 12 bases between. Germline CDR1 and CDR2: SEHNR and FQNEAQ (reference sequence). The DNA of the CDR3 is TGTGCCAGCAGCTTAAGGTTGCTGGGGGAGCAGTACTTC. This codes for CASSLRLLGEQYF.

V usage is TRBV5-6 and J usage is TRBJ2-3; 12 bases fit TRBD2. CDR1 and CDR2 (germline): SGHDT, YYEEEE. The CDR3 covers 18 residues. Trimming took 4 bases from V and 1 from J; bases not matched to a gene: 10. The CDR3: CASSAGLAGFGGTDTQYF. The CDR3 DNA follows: TGTGCCAGCAGCGCCGGACTAGCGGGGTTTGGAGGCACAGATACGCAGTATTTT.

The CDR3 DNA is TGTGCCAGTAGATTGACAGGGGCCAAGACCCAGTACTTC. Residues: CASRLTGAKTQYF. The chain links TRBV19 to TRBJ2-5; 8 bases are shared with TRBD1. Per the germline V gene, CDR1 is LNHDA and CDR2 is SQIVND (reference sequence). The CDR3 contains 13 residues. V was clipped by 6 bases and J by 6 bases; unmatched bases: 6.

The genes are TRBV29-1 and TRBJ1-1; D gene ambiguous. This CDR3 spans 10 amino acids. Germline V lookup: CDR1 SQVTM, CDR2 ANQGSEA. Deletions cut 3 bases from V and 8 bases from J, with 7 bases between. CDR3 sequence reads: CSVDPIEAFF. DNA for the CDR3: TGCAGCGTTGACCCCATCGAAGCTTTCTTT.

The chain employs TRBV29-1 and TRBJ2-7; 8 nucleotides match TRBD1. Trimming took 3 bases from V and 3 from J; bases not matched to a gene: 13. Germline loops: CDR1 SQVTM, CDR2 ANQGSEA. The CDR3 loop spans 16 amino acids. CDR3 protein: CSVDGVRGTGGYEQYF. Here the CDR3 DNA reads TGCAGCGTTGATGGGGTAAGGGGAACAGGGGGCTACGAGCAGTACTTC.

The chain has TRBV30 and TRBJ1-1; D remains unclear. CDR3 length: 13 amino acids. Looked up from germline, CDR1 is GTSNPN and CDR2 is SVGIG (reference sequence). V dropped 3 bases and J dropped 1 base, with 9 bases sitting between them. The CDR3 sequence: CAWRRSWNTEAFF. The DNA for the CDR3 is TGTGCCTGGAGGAGGTCATGGAACACTGAAGCTTTCTTT.

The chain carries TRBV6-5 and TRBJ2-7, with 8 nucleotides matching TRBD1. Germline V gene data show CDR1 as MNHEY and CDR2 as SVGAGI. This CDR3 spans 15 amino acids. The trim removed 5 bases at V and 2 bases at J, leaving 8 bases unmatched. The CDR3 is CASSPGTGGTYEQYF. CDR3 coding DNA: TGTGCCAGCAGTCCCGGGACAGGCGGTACCTACGAGCAGTACTTC.

The CDR3, as DNA: TGTGCCAGCAGGGGAGGGACAGGGCTAGGGGAGACCCAGTACTTC. It specifies CASRGGTGLGETQYF. The chain carries TRBV6-5 and TRBJ2-5; 9 positions agree with TRBD1. J gave up 5 bases and V 6 bases, and 10 bases lay outside the gene matches. From germline, CDR1 is MNHEY and CDR2 SVGAGI. The CDR3 runs to 15 residues.

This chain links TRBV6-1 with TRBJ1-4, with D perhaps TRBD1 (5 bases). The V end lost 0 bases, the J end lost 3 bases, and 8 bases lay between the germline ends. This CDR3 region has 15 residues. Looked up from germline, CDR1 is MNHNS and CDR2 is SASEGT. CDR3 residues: CASSEAPTANEKLFF. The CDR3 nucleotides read TGTGCCAGCAGTGAAGCGCCGACAGCTAATGAAAAACTGTTTTTT.

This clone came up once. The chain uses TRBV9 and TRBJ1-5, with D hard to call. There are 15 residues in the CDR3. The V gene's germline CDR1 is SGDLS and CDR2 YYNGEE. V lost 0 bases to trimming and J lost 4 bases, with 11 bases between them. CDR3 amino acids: CASSVAPGANQPQHF. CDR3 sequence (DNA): TGTGCCAGCAGCGTAGCCCCCGGAGCTAATCAGCCCCAGCATTTT. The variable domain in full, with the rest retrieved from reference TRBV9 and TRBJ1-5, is DSGVTQTPKHLITATGQRVTLRCSPRSGDLSVYWYQQSLDQGLQFLIQYYNGEERAKGNILERFSAQQFPDLHSELNLSSLELGDSALYFCASSVAPGANQPQHFGDGTRLSIL.

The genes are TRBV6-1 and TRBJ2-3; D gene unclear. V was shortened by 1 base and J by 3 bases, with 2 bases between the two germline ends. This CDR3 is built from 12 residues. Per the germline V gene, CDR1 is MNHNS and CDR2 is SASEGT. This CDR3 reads CASSEETDTQYF. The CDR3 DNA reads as TGTGCCAGCAGTGAAGAAACAGATACGCAGTATTTT.

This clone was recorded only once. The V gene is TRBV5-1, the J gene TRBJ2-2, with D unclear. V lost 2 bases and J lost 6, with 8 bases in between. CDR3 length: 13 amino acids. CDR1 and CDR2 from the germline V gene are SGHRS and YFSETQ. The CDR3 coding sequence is TGCGCCAGCAGCTTCCGTAATGCCGGGGAGCTGTTTTTT. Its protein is CASSFRNAGELFF.

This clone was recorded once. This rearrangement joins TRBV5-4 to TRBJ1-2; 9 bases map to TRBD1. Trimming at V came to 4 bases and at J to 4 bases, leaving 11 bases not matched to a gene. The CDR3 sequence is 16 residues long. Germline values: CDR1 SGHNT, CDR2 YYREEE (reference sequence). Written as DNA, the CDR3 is TGTGCCAGCAGCGTACGGACAGGGGACTCCATCTATGGCTACACCTTC. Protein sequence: CASSVRTGDSIYGYTF.

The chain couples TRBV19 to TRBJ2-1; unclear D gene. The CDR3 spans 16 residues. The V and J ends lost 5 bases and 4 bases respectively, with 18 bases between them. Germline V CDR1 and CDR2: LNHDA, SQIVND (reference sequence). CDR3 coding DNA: TGTGCCAGTAGTCCCGGTAGGGTCCTATCGTACAATGAGCAGTTCTTC. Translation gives CASSPGRVLSYNEQFF.

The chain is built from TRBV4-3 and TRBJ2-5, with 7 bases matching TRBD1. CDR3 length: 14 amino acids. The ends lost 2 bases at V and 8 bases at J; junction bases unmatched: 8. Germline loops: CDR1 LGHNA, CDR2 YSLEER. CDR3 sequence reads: CASSQTGQTHTQYF. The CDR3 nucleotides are TGCGCCAGCAGCCAAACGGGACAGACTCACACCCAGTACTTC.

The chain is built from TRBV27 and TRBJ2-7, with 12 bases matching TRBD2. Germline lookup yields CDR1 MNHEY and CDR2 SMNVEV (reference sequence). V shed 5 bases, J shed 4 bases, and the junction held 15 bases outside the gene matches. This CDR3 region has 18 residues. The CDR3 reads CASSGQFPGTSGRYEQYF. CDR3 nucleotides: TGTGCCAGCAGTGGCCAGTTTCCCGGCACTAGCGGGAGGTACGAGCAGTACTTC.

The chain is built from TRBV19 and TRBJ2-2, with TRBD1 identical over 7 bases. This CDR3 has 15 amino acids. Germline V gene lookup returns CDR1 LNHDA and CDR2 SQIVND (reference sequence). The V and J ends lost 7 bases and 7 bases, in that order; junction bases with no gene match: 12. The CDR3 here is CASTSPRGRHGELFF. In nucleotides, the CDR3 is TGTGCCAGTACCTCCCCGAGGGGGCGACACGGGGAGCTGTTTTTT.

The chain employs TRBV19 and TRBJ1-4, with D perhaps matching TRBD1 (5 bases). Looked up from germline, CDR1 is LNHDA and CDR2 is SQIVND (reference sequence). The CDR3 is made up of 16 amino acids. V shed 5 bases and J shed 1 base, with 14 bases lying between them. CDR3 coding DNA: TGTGCCAGTAGTGGGTTAAGGGGCGGAACTAATGAAAAACTGTTTTTT. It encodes CASSGLRGGTNEKLFF.

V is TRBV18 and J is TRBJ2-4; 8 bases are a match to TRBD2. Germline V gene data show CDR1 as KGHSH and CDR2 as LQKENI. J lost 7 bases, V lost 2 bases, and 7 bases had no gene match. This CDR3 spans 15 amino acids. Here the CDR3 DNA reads TGTGCCAGCTCACCAACAGCGGGGGCGGCGAACATTCAGTACTTC. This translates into CASSPTAGAANIQYF.

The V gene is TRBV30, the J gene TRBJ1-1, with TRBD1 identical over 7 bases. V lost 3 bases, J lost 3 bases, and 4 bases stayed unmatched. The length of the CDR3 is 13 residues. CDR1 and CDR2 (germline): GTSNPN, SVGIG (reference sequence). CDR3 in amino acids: CAWSRTGDTEAFF. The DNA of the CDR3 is TGTGCCTGGAGCAGGACAGGAGACACTGAAGCTTTCTTT.